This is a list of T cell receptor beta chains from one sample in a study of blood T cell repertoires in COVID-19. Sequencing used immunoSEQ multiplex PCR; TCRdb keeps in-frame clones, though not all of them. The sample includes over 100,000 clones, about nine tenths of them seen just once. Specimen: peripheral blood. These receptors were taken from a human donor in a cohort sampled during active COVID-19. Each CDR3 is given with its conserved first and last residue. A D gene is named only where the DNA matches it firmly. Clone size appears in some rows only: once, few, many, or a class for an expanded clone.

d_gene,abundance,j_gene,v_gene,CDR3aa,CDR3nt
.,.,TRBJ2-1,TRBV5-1,CASSLARGYNEQFF,TGCGCCAGCAGCTTGGCCAGGGGATACAATGAGCAGTTCTTC
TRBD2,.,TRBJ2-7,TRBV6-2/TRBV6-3,CASSYSTAGGDFWEQYF,TGTGCCAGCAGTTACTCGACAGCGGGAGGGGATTTTTGGGAGCAGTACTTC
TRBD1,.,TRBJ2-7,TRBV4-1,CASSQEDRGLEQYF,TGCGCCAGCAGCCAAGAGGACAGGGGGCTTGAGCAGTACTTC
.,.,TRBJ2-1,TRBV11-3,CASSSGRVINEQFF,TGTGCCAGCAGCTCCGGCAGGGTAATCAATGAGCAGTTCTTC
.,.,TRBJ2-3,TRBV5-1,CASTRWPGTDTQYF,TGCGCCAGCACCCGATGGCCGGGGACAGATACGCAGTATTTT
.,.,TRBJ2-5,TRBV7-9,CASSPASRGGGSRETQYF,TGTGCCAGCAGCCCCGCGAGTAGGGGAGGGGGATCGCGCGAGACCCAGTACTTC
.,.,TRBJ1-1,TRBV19,CASSKQGPGRNTEAFF,TGTGCCAGTAGTAAACAGGGTCCGGGGAGGAACACTGAAGCTTTCTTT
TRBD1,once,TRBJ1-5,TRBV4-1,CASSQGQGYQPQHF,TGCGCCAGCAGCCAGGGACAGGGCTATCAGCCCCAGCATTTT
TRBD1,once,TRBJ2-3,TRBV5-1,CASSFNPRTGGPDTQYF,TGCGCCAGCAGCTTCAACCCTAGGACAGGGGGTCCGGATACGCAGTATTTT
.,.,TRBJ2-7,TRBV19,CASSISSSGYEQYF,TGTGCCAGTAGTATTTCCTCGTCGGGCTACGAGCAGTACTTC
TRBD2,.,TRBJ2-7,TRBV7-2,CASSPTSVEQYF,TGTGCCAGCAGCCCAACTAGCGTTGAGCAGTACTTC
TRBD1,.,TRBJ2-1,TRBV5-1,CASSPARDRIYNEQFF,TGCGCCAGCAGCCCGGCCCGGGACAGGATATACAATGAGCAGTTCTTC
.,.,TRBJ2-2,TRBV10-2,CASSGGLMNTGELFF,TGCGCCAGCAGTGGCGGACTAATGAACACCGGGGAGCTGTTTTTT
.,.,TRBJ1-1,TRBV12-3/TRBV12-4,CASSLRGTEAFF,TGTGCCAGCAGTTTAAGGGGGACTGAAGCTTTCTTT
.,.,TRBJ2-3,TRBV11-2,CASSSRPPTRSTDTQYF,TGTGCCAGCAGCTCCCGACCCCCAACTAGAAGCACAGATACGCAGTATTTT
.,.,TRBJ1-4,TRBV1,CTSSQSRGVSNEKLFF,TGCACCAGCAGCCAATCAAGGGGCGTTTCTAATGAAAAACTGTTTTTT